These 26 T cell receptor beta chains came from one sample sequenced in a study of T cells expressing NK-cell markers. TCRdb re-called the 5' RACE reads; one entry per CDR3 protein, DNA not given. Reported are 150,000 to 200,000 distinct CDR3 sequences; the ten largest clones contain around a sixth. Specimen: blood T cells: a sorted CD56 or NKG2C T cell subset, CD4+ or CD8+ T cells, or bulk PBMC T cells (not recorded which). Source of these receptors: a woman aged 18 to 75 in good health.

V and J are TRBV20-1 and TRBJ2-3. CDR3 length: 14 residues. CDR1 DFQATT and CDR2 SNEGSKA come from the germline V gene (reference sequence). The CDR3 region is CSAREGASTDTQYF.

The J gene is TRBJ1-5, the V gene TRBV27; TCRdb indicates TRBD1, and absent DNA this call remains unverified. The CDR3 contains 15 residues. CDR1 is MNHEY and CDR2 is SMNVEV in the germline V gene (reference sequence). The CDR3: CASSLQGGGGQPQHF.

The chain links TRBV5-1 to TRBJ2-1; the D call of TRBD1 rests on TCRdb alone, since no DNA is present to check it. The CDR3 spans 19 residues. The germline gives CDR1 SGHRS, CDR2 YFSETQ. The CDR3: CASSTPRDRTYASYNEQFF. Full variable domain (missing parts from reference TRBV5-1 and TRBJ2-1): KAGVTQTPRYLIKTRGQQVTLSCSPISGHRSVSWYQQTPGQGLQFLFEYFSETQRNKGNFPGRFSGRQFSNSRSEMNVSTLELGDSALYLCASSTPRDRTYASYNEQFFGPGTRLTVL.

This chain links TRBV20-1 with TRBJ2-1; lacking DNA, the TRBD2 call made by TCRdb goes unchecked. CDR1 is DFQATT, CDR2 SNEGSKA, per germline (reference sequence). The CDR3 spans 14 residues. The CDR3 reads CSAPEGRLQEEQFF.

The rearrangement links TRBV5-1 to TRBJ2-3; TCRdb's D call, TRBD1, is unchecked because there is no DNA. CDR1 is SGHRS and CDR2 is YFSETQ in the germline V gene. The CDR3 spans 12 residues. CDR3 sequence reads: CASSLTGDTQYF.

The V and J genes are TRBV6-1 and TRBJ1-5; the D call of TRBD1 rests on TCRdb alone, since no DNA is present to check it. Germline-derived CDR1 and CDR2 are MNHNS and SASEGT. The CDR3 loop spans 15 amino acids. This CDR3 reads CASMLRDRANQPQHF.

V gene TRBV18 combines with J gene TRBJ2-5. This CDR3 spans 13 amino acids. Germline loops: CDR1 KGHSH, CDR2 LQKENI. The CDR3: CASSPVGTETQYF.

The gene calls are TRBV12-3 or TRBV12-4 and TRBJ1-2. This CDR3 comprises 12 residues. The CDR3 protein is CASSPQSYGYTF.

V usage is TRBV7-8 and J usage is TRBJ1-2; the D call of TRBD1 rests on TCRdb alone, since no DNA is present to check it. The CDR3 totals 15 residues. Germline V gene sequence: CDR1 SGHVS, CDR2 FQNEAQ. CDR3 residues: CASSLEWGAVGGYTF.

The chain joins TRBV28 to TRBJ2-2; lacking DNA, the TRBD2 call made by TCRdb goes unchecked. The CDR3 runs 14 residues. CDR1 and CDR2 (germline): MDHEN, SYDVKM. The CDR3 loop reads CASKGLADTGELFF. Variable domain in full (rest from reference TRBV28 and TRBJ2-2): DVKVTQSSRYLVKRTGEKVFLECVQDMDHENMFWYRQDPGLGLRLIYFSYDVKMKEKGDIPEGYSVSREKKERFSLILESASTNQTSMYLCASKGLADTGELFFGEGSRLTVL.

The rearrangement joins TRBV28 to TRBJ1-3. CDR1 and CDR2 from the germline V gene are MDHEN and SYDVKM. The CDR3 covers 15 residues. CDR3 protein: CASSLGSTAGNTIYF.

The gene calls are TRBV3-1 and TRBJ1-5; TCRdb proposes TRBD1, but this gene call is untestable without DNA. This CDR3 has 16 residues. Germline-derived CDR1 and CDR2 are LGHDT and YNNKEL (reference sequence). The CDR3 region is CASSQDPGTGNQPQHF.

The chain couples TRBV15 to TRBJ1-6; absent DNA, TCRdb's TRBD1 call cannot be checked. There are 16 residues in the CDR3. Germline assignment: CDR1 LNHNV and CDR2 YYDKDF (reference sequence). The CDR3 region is CATSRDVDRGSSPLHF.

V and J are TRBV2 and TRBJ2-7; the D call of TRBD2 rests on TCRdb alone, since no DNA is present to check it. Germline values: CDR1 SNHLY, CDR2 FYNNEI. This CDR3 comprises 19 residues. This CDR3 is CASSEGRGTSGGAVYEQYF.

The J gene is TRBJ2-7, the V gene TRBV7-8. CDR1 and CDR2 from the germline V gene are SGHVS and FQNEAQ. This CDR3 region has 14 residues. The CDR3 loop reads CASSLDSGLWEQYF.

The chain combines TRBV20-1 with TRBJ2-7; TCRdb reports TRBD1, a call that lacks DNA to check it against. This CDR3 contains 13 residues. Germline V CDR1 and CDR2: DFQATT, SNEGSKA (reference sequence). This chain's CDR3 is CSATPVSSYEQYF.

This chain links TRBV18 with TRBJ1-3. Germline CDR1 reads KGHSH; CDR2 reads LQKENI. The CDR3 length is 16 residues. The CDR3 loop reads CASSPRTDVAGNTIYF.

CDR3 amino acids: CASSFSSGRADTQYF. This chain links TRBV28 with TRBJ2-3; TCRdb selects TRBD2, and the lack of DNA leaves this call unchecked. The CDR3 runs to 15 residues. Germline-derived CDR1 and CDR2 are MDHEN and SYDVKM.

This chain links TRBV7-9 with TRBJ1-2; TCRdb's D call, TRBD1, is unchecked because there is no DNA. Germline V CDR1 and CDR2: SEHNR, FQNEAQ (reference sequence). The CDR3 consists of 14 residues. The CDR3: CASSPPGRYYGYTF.

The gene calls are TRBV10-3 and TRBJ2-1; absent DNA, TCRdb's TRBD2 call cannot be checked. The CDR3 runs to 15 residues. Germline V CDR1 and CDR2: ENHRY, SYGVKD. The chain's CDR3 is CAIRSSQRESPEQFF.

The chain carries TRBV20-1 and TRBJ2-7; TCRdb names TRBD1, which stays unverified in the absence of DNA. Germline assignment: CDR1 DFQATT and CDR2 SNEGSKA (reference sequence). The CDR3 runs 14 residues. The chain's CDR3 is CSARRGQGPYEQYF.

CDR3 in amino acids: CASSQGGLNYGYTF. The chain links TRBV4-1 to TRBJ1-2. In germline, CDR1 is MGHRA, CDR2 YSYEKL. This CDR3 has 14 amino acids.

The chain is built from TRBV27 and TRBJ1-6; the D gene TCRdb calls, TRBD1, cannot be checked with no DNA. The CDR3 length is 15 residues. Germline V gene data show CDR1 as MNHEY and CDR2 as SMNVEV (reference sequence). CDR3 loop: CASRPPGYSNSPLHF.

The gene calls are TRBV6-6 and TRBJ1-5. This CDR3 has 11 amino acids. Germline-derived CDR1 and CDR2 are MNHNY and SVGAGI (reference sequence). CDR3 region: CASSANQPQHF.

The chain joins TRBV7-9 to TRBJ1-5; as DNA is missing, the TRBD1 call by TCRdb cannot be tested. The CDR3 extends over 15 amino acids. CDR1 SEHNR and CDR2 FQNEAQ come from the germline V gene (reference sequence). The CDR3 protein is CASSSWDRQDQPQHF.

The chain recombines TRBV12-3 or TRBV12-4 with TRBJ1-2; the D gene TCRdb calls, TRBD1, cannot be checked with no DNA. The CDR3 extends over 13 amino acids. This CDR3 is CASTQPGQGGYTF.